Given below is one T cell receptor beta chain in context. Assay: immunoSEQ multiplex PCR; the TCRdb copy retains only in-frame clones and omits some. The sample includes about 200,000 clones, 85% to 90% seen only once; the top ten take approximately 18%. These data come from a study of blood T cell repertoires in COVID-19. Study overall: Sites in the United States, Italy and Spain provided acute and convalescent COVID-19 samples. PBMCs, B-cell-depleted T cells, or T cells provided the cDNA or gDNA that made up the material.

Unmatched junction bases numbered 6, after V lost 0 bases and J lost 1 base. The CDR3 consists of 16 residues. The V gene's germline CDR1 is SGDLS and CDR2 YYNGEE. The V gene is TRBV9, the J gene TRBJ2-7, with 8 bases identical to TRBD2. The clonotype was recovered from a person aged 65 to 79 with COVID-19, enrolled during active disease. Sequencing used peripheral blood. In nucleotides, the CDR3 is TGTGCCAGCAGCGTAGCAAGACTAGCGAATTCCTACGAGCAGTACTTC. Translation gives CASSVARLANSYEQYF.